This T cell receptor beta chain appears in the sequencing data of a study of T cell changes during pregnancy in multiple sclerosis. Libraries were prepared by immunoSEQ multiplex PCR; TCRdb keeps only in-frame clonotypes and omits some of them. The top ten clones hold 0.65% to 0.95% of a sample with approximately 90,000 clones, 90% to 95% of them seen once. With 5 bases clipped from V and 0 bases from J, the junction kept 13 bases outside the gene matches. This CDR3 region has 18 residues. The germline V gene encodes CDR1 SGHKS and CDR2 YYEKEE (reference sequence). This clone occurred once. This clonotype was obtained from a female donor with multiple sclerosis, enrolled in a pregnancy study. This chain uses TRBV5-5 with TRBJ1-5; 8 bases are shared with TRBD1. Sample: peripheral blood, taken in the third trimester of pregnancy. CDR3 sequence reads: CASSTGTGRPPSNQPQHF. The CDR3 nucleotides read TGTGCCAGCAGTACCGGGACAGGCCGACCCCCTAGCAATCAGCCCCAGCATTTT.